The 20 T cell receptor beta chains given below trace back to one sample, sequenced in a study of cytomegalovirus exposure and HLA in healthy donors (dated by TCRdb to 2016 to 2017). Libraries were prepared through the immunoSEQ multiplex PCR assay. A mixture of 60 forward primers for TCR Vbeta segments and 13 reverse primers for TCR Jbeta segments was used in the multiplex PCR. TCRdb took over this immuneACCESS table, retaining in-frame rearrangements with V and J assigned. Such tables are incomplete; in checked studies, under half of the missing clones stem from an unresolved V gene, and the remainder is unexplained. The table for this sample lists approximately 280,000 clones; roughly 88% of them were counted only once. Jointly, the top ten make up roughly 4% of the sample. Specimen: PBMCs. Every receptor here comes from a man aged 40-55 years in good health and CMV-seropositive.

This clone was found a few times. J is TRBJ2-7 and V is TRBV5-6; TRBD1 might be the D (6 bases). CDR1 is SGHDT, CDR2 YYEEEE, per germline. V lost 5 bases, J lost 2 bases, and 17 bases lay in between. The CDR3 consists of 15 residues. The CDR3 spells CASRRRQAVPYEQYF. The CDR3 DNA sequence: TGTGCCAGCAGACGTAGACAGGCCGTCCCCTACGAGCAGTACTTC.

V usage is TRBV29-1 and J usage is TRBJ2-7; TRBD2 aligns across 8 bases. In germline, CDR1 is SQVTM, CDR2 ANQGSEA. Unmatched junction bases numbered 14, after V lost 5 bases and J lost 5 bases. This CDR3 spans 15 amino acids. The CDR3 loop reads CSVLSRAGVVDEQYF. CDR3 DNA sequence: TGCAGCGTTCTCTCTCGAGCGGGAGTAGTAGACGAGCAGTACTTC.

V is TRBV9 and J is TRBJ2-5, with 12 bases that match TRBD2. Germline assignment: CDR1 SGDLS and CDR2 YYNGEE. J was trimmed by 2 bases and V by 0 bases; bases with no gene match: 5. This CDR3 has 17 amino acids. The CDR3 bases are TGTGCCAGCAGCGTAGGACTAGCGGGAGTCACACAAGAGACCCAGTACTTC. It encodes CASSVGLAGVTQETQYF.

The chain links TRBV9 to TRBJ2-2, with 7 bases that match TRBD2. V was clipped by 2 bases and J by 0 bases; unmatched bases: 7. This CDR3 comprises 17 residues. Germline CDR1 is SGDLS and CDR2 is YYNGEE. The CDR3 loop is CASSVRSSGTNTGELFF. As DNA, the CDR3 is TGTGCCAGCAGCGTCCGTTCTAGCGGAACGAACACCGGGGAGCTGTTTTTT.

The V and J genes are TRBV5-1 and TRBJ2-3; D call uncertain. Germline V gene sequence: CDR1 SGHRS, CDR2 YFSETQ. Trimming pared 4 bases from V and 1 base from J, leaving 13 bases between. This CDR3 region has 15 residues. The CDR3 DNA is TGCGCCAGCAGCCACGGCGGCGGTCGCACAGATACGCAGTATTTT. This translates into CASSHGGGRTDTQYF. Full variable domain (rest looked up from reference TRBV5-1 and TRBJ2-3): KAGVTQTPRYLIKTRGQQVTLSCSPISGHRSVSWYQQTPGQGLQFLFEYFSETQRNKGNFPGRFSGRQFSNSRSEMNVSTLELGDSALYLCASSHGGGRTDTQYFGPGTRLTVL.

The sample holds a few counts of this clone. V gene TRBV5-6 combines with J gene TRBJ2-7, with D possibly TRBD1 on 6 matching bases. There are 15 residues in the CDR3. V lost 5 bases to trimming and J lost 3 bases, with 18 bases between them. CDR1 SGHDT and CDR2 YYEEEE come from the germline V gene. DNA of the CDR3: TGTGCCAGCAGATACAGACAGGCAACTTACTACGAGCAGTACTTC. Residues: CASRYRQATYYEQYF.

The table lists this clone with a count of one. The chain joins TRBV19 to TRBJ1-4; D is ambiguous. This CDR3 has 13 residues. Between the trimmed V and J ends, which lost 4 bases and 8 bases, there was a span of 11 bases. Per the germline V gene, CDR1 is LNHDA and CDR2 is SQIVND (reference sequence). Written as DNA, the CDR3 is TGTGCCAGTAGTAGTGCAGGTCGGGAAAAACTGTTTTTT. Its translation is CASSSAGREKLFF.

This rearrangement joins TRBV5-1 to TRBJ2-5, with 7 bases fitting TRBD1. Judging by the DNA end, TRBJ2-7 fits better; the J call may be wrong. The CDR3 totals 14 residues. The germline CDR1 and CDR2 sequences are SGHRS and YFSETQ. In nucleotides, the CDR3 is TGCGCCAGCAAGACCGGGACAGCAATCTACGAGCAGTACTTC. It is translated as CASKTGTAIYEQYF.

This chain uses TRBV2 with TRBJ1-2; a possible D gene is TRBD1 (6 bases). V gave up 7 bases and J gave up 10 bases, with 22 bases separating them. The CDR3 consists of 14 residues. CDR1 and CDR2 (germline): SNHLY, FYNNEI. The CDR3 protein is CASNWWGGATIYTF. DNA of the CDR3: TGTGCCAGCAATTGGTGGGGGGGGGCCACGATCTACACCTTC.

This chain's CDR3 is CASRGLAGDYEQYF. In DNA form, the CDR3 reads TGTGCCAGCAGAGGACTAGCGGGAGATTACGAGCAGTACTTC. The J gene is TRBJ2-5, the V gene TRBV28; the match to TRBD2 covers 13 bases. The DNA end favors TRBJ2-7, so the J call may be wrong. This CDR3 spans 14 amino acids. CDR1 is MDHEN and CDR2 is SYDVKM in the germline V gene.

This sequence joins TRBV7-9 and TRBJ1-1; D gene unclear. The V gene lost 6 bases and the J gene lost 4 bases, with 21 bases spanning the gap. Germline V gene data show CDR1 as SEHNR and CDR2 as FQNEAQ (reference sequence). This CDR3 has 16 amino acids. The DNA of the CDR3 is TGTGCCAGCAGTCCTGACTTTTTCGGGGTTGGCACTGAAGCTTTCTTT. Translated: CASSPDFFGVGTEAFF.

This chain joins TRBV19 and TRBJ2-5; 10 bases map to TRBD2. Germline-derived CDR1 and CDR2 are LNHDA and SQIVND (reference sequence). V was clipped by 6 bases and J by 6 bases; unmatched bases: 7. This CDR3 has 14 residues. The CDR3 sequence is CASRPAGGLQTQYF. The CDR3 coding sequence is TGTGCCAGTAGACCAGCGGGAGGGCTGCAGACCCAGTACTTC.

The chain combines TRBV19 with TRBJ2-1; 7 bases match TRBD2. V lost 6 bases, J lost 2 bases, and 4 bases stayed unmatched. The germline V gene has CDR1 LNHDA and CDR2 SQIVND (reference sequence). This CDR3 contains 14 residues. CDR3 amino acids: CASRGDYPYNEQFF. Here the CDR3 DNA reads TGTGCCAGTAGGGGGGACTACCCCTACAATGAGCAGTTCTTC.

J is TRBJ2-5 and V is TRBV5-4, with D possibly TRBD1 on 6 matching bases. The CDR3 loop spans 13 amino acids. V was pared by 3 bases and J by 5 bases, with 11 bases between. Germline CDR1 reads SGHNT; CDR2 reads YYREEE (reference sequence). DNA of the CDR3: TGTGCCAGCAGCTGGGACAAAAGGGAGACCCAGTACTTC. Residues: CASSWDKRETQYF.

The chain links TRBV13 to TRBJ2-7; D ambiguous. Germline assignment: CDR1 PRHDT and CDR2 FYEKMQ (reference sequence). This CDR3 is 11 amino acids long. The ends were cut back, 4 bases at V and 2 bases at J, with 3 bases in the middle. CDR3 sequence (DNA): TGTGCCAGCAGCTCAGCCTACGAGCAGTACTTC. Protein product: CASSSAYEQYF.

This chain joins TRBV27 and TRBJ2-3; 10 positions match TRBD2. V was clipped by 5 bases and J by 1 base; unmatched bases: 9. CDR1 is MNHEY, CDR2 SMNVEV, per germline (reference sequence). This CDR3 contains 17 residues. The CDR3 region is CASSAILAGVGTDTQYF. In DNA form, the CDR3 reads TGTGCCAGCAGTGCCATTCTAGCGGGAGTTGGCACAGATACGCAGTATTTT.

This clone appeared once. This sequence joins TRBV6-5 and TRBJ2-7; 8 bases match TRBD2. The CDR3 runs 14 residues. Looked up from germline, CDR1 is MNHEY and CDR2 is SVGAGI. V was clipped by 7 bases and J by 5 bases; unmatched bases: 10. The chain's CDR3 is CASNRLAMFDEQYF. CDR3 nucleotide sequence: TGTGCCAGCAATAGACTAGCGATGTTCGACGAGCAGTACTTC.

This chain links TRBV19 with TRBJ2-6; TRBD1 matches at 9 bases. This CDR3 has 20 residues. The V gene's germline CDR1 is LNHDA and CDR2 SQIVND (reference sequence). J was trimmed by 2 bases and V by 1 base; bases with no gene match: 12. Here the CDR3 reads CASSIATGQGTGAGANVLTF. The CDR3 nucleotides are TGTGCCAGTAGTATAGCAACGGGACAGGGTACCGGCGCTGGGGCCAACGTCCTGACTTTC.

The chain employs TRBV15 and TRBJ2-3; the D is unclear. Germline V gives CDR1 LNHNV, CDR2 YYDKDF (reference sequence). This CDR3 is built from 13 residues. Deletions cut 4 bases from V and 2 bases from J, with 7 bases between. As DNA, the CDR3 is TGTGCCACCAGCACCTATCTCACAGATACGCAGTATTTT. Amino acids: CATSTYLTDTQYF.

The rearrangement joins TRBV7-2 to TRBJ1-4; 8 bases are shared with TRBD1. This CDR3 spans 14 amino acids. Germline trimming cut 2 bases from V and 8 bases from J; bases unmatched to any gene: 4. CDR1 and CDR2 (germline): SGHTA, FQGNSA. In DNA form, the CDR3 reads TGTGCCAGCAGCTTACAGGGGGCAAAGGAAAAACTGTTTTTT. This gives the protein CASSLQGAKEKLFF.